Below, 13 T cell receptor beta chains from the same sample are listed, as sequenced in a study of shared clonotypes between healthy human individuals. Only in-frame clones appear in the TCRdb table, and some are missing; sequencing was by immunoSEQ multiplex PCR. The table includes fewer than 400,000 clones, about 74% detected once. Material for sequencing was memory CD4+ T cells sorted from blood. The subset: CD45RA-negative fraction. The receptors come from a young man in good health.

This clone was counted a single time. The chain employs TRBV27 and TRBJ2-7; D may be TRBD1 (6 bases). Germline assignment: CDR1 MNHEY and CDR2 SMNVEV (reference sequence). The CDR3 contains 15 residues. CDR3 loop: CVPGEIPPHFYEQYF. The CDR3 DNA reads TGTGTGCCAGGGGAGATTCCCCCTCATTTCTACGAGCAGTACTTC.

The chain has TRBV27 and TRBJ1-2; 12 nucleotides match TRBD1. J was trimmed by 6 bases and V by 4 bases; bases with no gene match: 3. Germline-derived CDR1 and CDR2 are MNHEY and SMNVEV (reference sequence). The CDR3 loop spans 14 amino acids. In DNA form, the CDR3 reads TGTGCCAGCAGTTGGGACAGGGGGCTGAATGGCTACACCTTC. Translated, it gives CASSWDRGLNGYTF.

The chain joins TRBV6-1 to TRBJ1-2; D gene unclear. In germline, CDR1 is MNHNS, CDR2 SASEGT. V lost 3 bases, J lost 8 bases, and 13 bases lay in between. The CDR3 sequence is 13 residues long. The CDR3 is CASSEGSLLGYTF. The CDR3 bases are TGTGCCAGCAGTGAGGGCAGTCTATTGGGCTACACCTTC.

This chain joins TRBV28 and TRBJ2-7, with a possible D match to TRBD2 (7 bases). This CDR3 comprises 15 residues. Trimming left V 5 bases short and J 6 bases short, with 20 bases between. In germline, CDR1 is MDHEN, CDR2 SYDVKM. The CDR3 region is CASSPPGGGGGEQYF. The CDR3 DNA sequence: TGTGCCAGCAGTCCCCCTGGAGGGGGGGGAGGCGAGCAGTACTTC.

V and J are TRBV9 and TRBJ2-3; D tentatively reads TRBD1 or TRBD2 (5 bases each). V was shortened by 0 bases and J by 3 bases, with 11 bases between the two germline ends. The V gene's germline CDR1 is SGDLS and CDR2 YYNGEE. CDR3 length equals 15 residues. This chain's CDR3 is CASSVVGWGTDTQYF. For the CDR3, the DNA is TGTGCCAGCAGCGTAGTCGGGTGGGGGACAGATACGCAGTATTTT.

This clone was observed a single time. Being one base from a much bigger clone, this may be a read error. The V gene is TRBV6-5, the J gene TRBJ2-3, with D uncertain. The CDR3 is 13 residues long. Per germline, CDR1 MNHEY and CDR2 SVGAGI. V lost 2 bases, J lost 1 base, and 4 bases lay in between. CDR3 nucleotide sequence: TGTGCCAGCAGTTACCAGCGCACAGATACGCAGTATTTT. This translates into CASSYQRTDTQYF.

The CDR3 protein is CAISGTGRRYEQYF. The CDR3, as DNA: TGTGCCATCAGCGGGACGGGCCGCCGTTACGAGCAGTACTTC. V usage is TRBV10-3 and J usage is TRBJ2-7; D might be TRBD1 or TRBD2, each matching 5 bases. Germline CDR1 ENHRY, CDR2 SYGVKD. V lost 6 bases, J lost 4 bases, and 16 bases lay in between. The CDR3 sequence is 14 residues long.

The chain combines TRBV5-5 with TRBJ2-7; TRBD2 matches at 13 bases. Germline trimming cut 4 bases from V and 2 bases from J; bases unmatched to any gene: 6. CDR1 and CDR2 (germline): SGHKS, YYEKEE (reference sequence). CDR3 length equals 16 residues. The CDR3 here is CASSREGTSGTYEQYF. The CDR3 DNA reads TGTGCCAGCAGCCGGGAGGGGACTAGCGGGACCTACGAGCAGTACTTC.

The gene calls are TRBV5-4 and TRBJ2-2; tentative D call: TRBD2 (5 bases). Trimming removed 4 bases from V and 3 bases from J, with 13 bases in between. The CDR3 loop spans 15 amino acids. Germline-derived CDR1 and CDR2 are SGHNT and YYREEE (reference sequence). The CDR3 loop is CASSAGGRDTGELFF. The CDR3 nucleotides are TGTGCCAGCAGCGCTGGAGGTAGGGACACCGGGGAGCTGTTTTTT.

The chain has TRBV12-5 and TRBJ2-1, with TRBD2 identical over 8 bases. V dropped 8 bases and J dropped 0; count of bases not matched to a gene: 9. There are 16 residues in the CDR3. The germline CDR1 and CDR2 sequences are LGHNT and FRNRAP. Here the CDR3 DNA reads TGTGCTAGTTCTAGCGGGCCCTTATTCTCCTACAATGAGCAGTTCTTC. Protein: CASSSGPLFSYNEQFF.

There are many counts of this clone. This rearrangement joins TRBV5-1 to TRBJ1-3; D may be TRBD1 (6 bases). V was pared by 1 base and J by 2 bases, with 10 bases between. This CDR3 region has 15 residues. Germline CDR1 SGHRS, CDR2 YFSETQ. The CDR3 sequence is CASSLWGRPGNTIYF. CDR3 in DNA: TGCGCCAGCAGCTTGTGGGGGCGCCCTGGAAACACCATATATTTT.

The CDR3 coding sequence is TGCAGCGTTGGACTAGCGGGAGCTGGTGAGCAGTTCTTC. It codes for CSVGLAGAGEQFF. The chain recombines TRBV29-1 with TRBJ2-1, with 12 bases that match TRBD2. J was trimmed by 9 bases and V by 4 bases; bases with no gene match: 4. The CDR3 length is 13 residues. Looked up from germline, CDR1 is SQVTM and CDR2 is ANQGSEA.

This clone was seen a handful of times. This specimen includes other DNA sequences encoding the same CDR3. The chain recombines TRBV7-9 with TRBJ2-2, with D unresolved. CDR1 and CDR2 (germline): SEHNR, FQNEAQ (reference sequence). The V end was cut by 3 bases, the J end by 5 bases, with 7 bases between. The CDR3 runs to 13 residues. The CDR3 DNA is TGTGCCAGCAGCTTGGTTCAGACCGGGGAGCTGTTTTTT. Amino acids: CASSLVQTGELFF.